A selection of T cell receptor beta chains follows, all from one sample in a study of blood T cell repertoires in COVID-19. Sequenced by immunoSEQ multiplex PCR; TCRdb stores in-frame clones only, minus some. The sample gives around 250,000 clones, 70% to 90% of which show up once; 4.6% is in the top ten. The source material was peripheral blood. These TCRs come from a man aged 55-75 years who had recovered from COVID-19. Both conserved end residues are part of each CDR3. The order of the fields is J gene, V gene, CDR3 protein.

TRBJ2-2	TRBV5-4	CASSLGSAGRASGELFF
TRBJ2-5	TRBV5-4	CASSLGLLQGAGETQYF
TRBJ1-6	TRBV2	CASRSGTGNNSPLHF
TRBJ1-3	TRBV7-8	CASSLYIGEGNTIYF
TRBJ1-4	TRBV5-4	CASSKAEGGYEKLFF
TRBJ2-7	TRBV19	CASSMWYEEQYF
TRBJ2-2	TRBV9	CASTFGGKDTGELFF
TRBJ1-5	TRBV6-6	CASSRGAGGGNQPQHF
TRBJ1-4	TRBV5-6	CASSFTGDEKLFF
TRBJ1-1	TRBV6-6	CASSYAGARDTEAFF
TRBJ2-1	TRBV12-3/TRBV12-4	CASSLAGANEQFF
TRBJ1-5	TRBV6-6	CASSTWDRGGTQPQHF
TRBJ1-1	TRBV9	CASSPTTGVNTEAFF
TRBJ2-6	TRBV5-4	CASSLAGPDQGANVLTF
TRBJ2-1	TRBV7-3	CASSYTGDEQFF
TRBJ1-2	TRBV4-1	CASSLDRNYGYTF
TRBJ2-1	TRBV5-1	CASSPSRDRWLASSYNEQFF
TRBJ2-1	TRBV21-1	CASSKPVGLAGGEGQFF
TRBJ2-6	TRBV28	CASGDPAGGRHSGANVLTF
TRBJ2-1	TRBV6-6	CASSYSSGAKNEQFF
TRBJ2-1	TRBV5-1	CASNLGGQYNEQFF
TRBJ1-6	TRBV6-1	CASSDYGQGSSPLHF
TRBJ2-6	TRBV6-5	CASSPISSGANVLTF
TRBJ2-5	TRBV3-1/TRBV3-2	CASSQRTVDETQYF
TRBJ2-7	TRBV3-1/TRBV3-2	CASSRWASGMSSYEQYF
TRBJ2-7	TRBV3-1/TRBV3-2	CASSQMNAGSYEQYF
TRBJ1-4	TRBV4-1	CASSQADRGLANEKLFF
TRBJ2-3	TRBV29-1	CSVVEGTSTDTQYF
TRBJ2-7	TRBV11-2	CASSFKGLAGGSYEQYF
TRBJ1-2	TRBV6-1	CASSQASQGAHGYTF
TRBJ2-3	TRBV30	CAWSGGSQTDTQYF
TRBJ1-5	TRBV28	CASSYQGISNQPQHF
TRBJ2-3	TRBV3-1/TRBV3-2	CASSQRTGQVSTDTQYF
TRBJ1-2	TRBV5-1	CASSPGQGAYGYTF
TRBJ2-2	TRBV11-2	CASSTHRTTTGELFF
TRBJ2-7	TRBV29-1	CSVSGTGYNEQYF
TRBJ2-5	TRBV7-8	CASSLGPSGGRGETQYF
TRBJ2-3	TRBV7-9	CASSETGADTDTQYF
TRBJ1-1	TRBV28	CAIQGAITEAFF
TRBJ2-2	TRBV29-1	CSVEGLAGDRGTGELFF
TRBJ1-1	TRBV5-1	CASSLVSDTEAFF
TRBJ1-6	TRBV6-6	CASSSRDSNSPLHF
TRBJ2-2	TRBV5-1	CASSHGGLAGENTGELFF
TRBJ1-4	TRBV5-1	CASSDTGAANEKLFF
TRBJ2-7	TRBV6-5	CASSPTHSPYEQYF
TRBJ2-7	TRBV19	CASTPGQGAYEQYF
TRBJ2-2	TRBV19	CASTYRDRGYDGELFF
TRBJ1-1	TRBV19	CASSRTGRNTEAFF
TRBJ1-2	TRBV6-5	CASSKDRTYGYTF
TRBJ2-3	TRBV2	CASSTGTGFTAQYF
TRBJ1-3	TRBV6-6	CASSYAGNSGNTIYF
TRBJ1-4	TRBV5-5	CASSLGSRGLTNEKLFF
TRBJ2-5	TRBV9	CASSGSGRPQETQYF
TRBJ2-5	TRBV7-9	CASSFWGEETQYF
TRBJ2-5	TRBV28	CASSIQRGGLTQYF
TRBJ1-1	TRBV18	CASSLNRGSNTEAFF